These 16 T cell receptor beta chains originate from one sample sequenced in a study of blood T cell repertoires in COVID-19. Libraries were prepared by immunoSEQ multiplex PCR; TCRdb keeps only in-frame clonotypes and omits some of them. Among about 230,000 clones, 70% to 90% were seen once, and the ten largest hold roughly 2.7%. The sample was peripheral blood. The source of these receptors is a woman between 65 and 79 years old with active or convalescent COVID-19.

The chain joins TRBV30 to TRBJ2-7; the D gene is possibly TRBD1 (6 bases). Looked up from germline, CDR1 is GTSNPN and CDR2 is SVGIG (reference sequence). This CDR3 is 13 amino acids long. V was trimmed by 1 base and J by 5 bases, leaving 12 bases between them. The CDR3 spells CAWSAANRDEQYF. CDR3 DNA: TGTGCCTGGAGTGCCGCGAACAGGGACGAGCAGTACTTC.

CDR3 DNA: TGTGCCAGCAGCCTAGGGATGACAGTAGGAGCTTTCTTT. It is translated as CASSLGMTVGAFF. The chain couples TRBV11-2 to TRBJ1-1, with a possible D match to TRBD1 (5 bases). This CDR3 region has 13 residues. Germline CDR1 reads SGHAT; CDR2 reads FQNNGV. V lost 5 bases and J 10 bases, leaving 17 bases between the germline ends.

The chain couples TRBV30 to TRBJ2-3; TRBD2 matches at 14 bases. J lost 3 bases, V lost 5 bases, and 7 bases had no gene match. The germline CDR1 and CDR2 sequences are GTSNPN and SVGIG (reference sequence). The CDR3 spans 16 residues. CDR3 nucleotides: TGTGCCTGGGGGACTAGCGGGAGCTCTTGGACAGATACGCAGTATTTT. Amino acid sequence: CAWGTSGSSWTDTQYF.

This clone was detected a few times. V is TRBV3-1 (or the pseudogene TRBV3-2) and J is TRBJ2-3, with 10 bases matching TRBD2. J was trimmed by 7 bases and V by 0 bases; bases with no gene match: 4. This CDR3 has 15 residues. Germline loops: CDR1 LGHDT, CDR2 YNNKEL (reference sequence). Here the CDR3 DNA reads TGTGCCAGCAGCCAAGATTTAACTAGCGGGAATACGCAGTATTTT. Translation gives CASSQDLTSGNTQYF.

CDR3 bases: TGTGCCAGCAGTATGGACAGGGGGGATCAGCCCCAGCATTTT. Amino acids: CASSMDRGDQPQHF. The chain links TRBV28 to TRBJ1-5; TRBD1 matches 10 bases. The junction had 3 bases not matched to a gene; V was cut back by 5 bases and J by 5 bases. The CDR3 has 14 amino acids. Germline V CDR1 and CDR2: MDHEN, SYDVKM. Complete variable domain (other parts from reference TRBV28 and TRBJ1-5): DVKVTQSSRYLVKRTGEKVFLECVQDMDHENMFWYRQDPGLGLRLIYFSYDVKMKEKGDIPEGYSVSREKKERFSLILESASTNQTSMYLCASSMDRGDQPQHFGDGTRLSIL.

The V and J genes are TRBV5-5 and TRBJ2-5; D may be TRBD2 (6 bases). CDR3 length equals 14 residues. Per the germline V gene, CDR1 is SGHKS and CDR2 is YYEKEE (reference sequence). The V end was cut by 7 bases, the J end by 4 bases, with 17 bases between. CDR3 in DNA: TGTGCCAGCCGACTAGTGGAAGGAGGAGAGACCCAGTACTTC. Amino acids: CASRLVEGGETQYF.

In DNA form, the CDR3 reads TGCGCCAGCAGGGGACAGGGGCTAAACACCATATATTTT. Translated, it gives CASRGQGLNTIYF. The J gene is TRBJ1-3, the V gene TRBV5-1, with 10 positions matching TRBD1. Germline CDR1 reads SGHRS; CDR2 reads YFSETQ. The CDR3 is made up of 13 amino acids. J lost 6 bases, V lost 5 bases, and 2 bases had no gene match. Combining the CDR3 with reference TRBV5-1 and TRBJ1-3 gives the whole variable domain KAGVTQTPRYLIKTRGQQVTLSCSPISGHRSVSWYQQTPGQGLQFLFEYFSETQRNKGNFPGRFSGRQFSNSRSEMNVSTLELGDSALYLCASRGQGLNTIYFGEGSWLTVV.

This clone appeared a single time. This chain joins TRBV5-1 and TRBJ1-6; D might be TRBD1 (6 bases). Between the trimmed V and J ends, which lost 9 bases and 9 bases, there was a span of 19 bases. The CDR3 length is 14 residues. Germline V CDR1 and CDR2: SGHRS, YFSETQ. This chain's CDR3 is CATARGQGSSPLHF. The CDR3 region has the DNA TGCGCCACTGCGCGAGGGCAGGGGAGTTCACCCCTCCACTTT.

The V and J genes are TRBV7-2 and TRBJ1-2; weak D call: TRBD1 (5 bases). Germline lookup yields CDR1 SGHTA and CDR2 FQGNSA. CDR3 length: 14 residues. Trimming cost V 5 bases and J 3 bases, with 13 bases left between them. CDR3 amino acids: CASSHQGAYYGYTF. For the CDR3, the DNA is TGTGCCAGCAGCCACCAGGGTGCTTACTATGGCTACACCTTC.

The table lists this clone with a few counts. The chain couples TRBV28 to TRBJ1-4, with TRBD1 as a possible D gene (5 bases). The CDR3 totals 14 residues. Germline V lookup: CDR1 MDHEN, CDR2 SYDVKM. The V and J ends lost 0 bases and 6 bases respectively, with 8 bases between them. The CDR3 region is CASSLWGRDEKLFF. In DNA, the CDR3 is TGTGCCAGCAGTTTATGGGGGCGCGATGAAAAACTGTTTTTT. Looking up the rest from reference TRBV28 and TRBJ1-4 gives the full variable domain: DVKVTQSSRYLVKRTGEKVFLECVQDMDHENMFWYRQDPGLGLRLIYFSYDVKMKEKGDIPEGYSVSREKKERFSLILESASTNQTSMYLCASSLWGRDEKLFFGSGTQLSVL.

The chain couples TRBV6-2 or TRBV6-3 to TRBJ1-5, with D uncertain. Trimming stripped 2 bases from V and 0 bases from J, with 8 bases between. CDR1 and CDR2 from the germline V gene are MNHEY and SVGEGT. The CDR3 runs to 15 residues. In DNA form, the CDR3 reads TGTGCCAGCAGTTACCTGGCGGGTAGCAATCAGCCCCAGCATTTT. Translation gives CASSYLAGSNQPQHF.

J is TRBJ2-7 and V is TRBV6-5; TRBD1 matches at 9 bases. Germline V gene lookup returns CDR1 MNHEY and CDR2 SVGAGI. The V gene end was trimmed by 2 bases and the J gene end by 5 bases; junction bases not matched to a gene: 10. This CDR3 comprises 16 residues. The CDR3 nucleotides are TGTGCCAGCAGTTACCCACTGACAGGGGGAGGGCACGAGCAGTACTTC. Translated: CASSYPLTGGGHEQYF.

The J gene is TRBJ2-7, the V gene TRBV10-3; 8 bases map to TRBD1. After removal of 10 bases from V and 6 bases from J, the junction contained 17 bases not matched to a gene. Per the germline V gene, CDR1 is ENHRY and CDR2 is SYGVKD. There are 15 residues in the CDR3. The CDR3 is CATSPSVRGHSEQYF. CDR3 nucleotides: TGTGCCACCTCCCCATCAGTCAGGGGGCATAGCGAGCAGTACTTC.

CDR3 nucleotide sequence: TGTGCCATCAGTGAGTCGACTCTAGCGGGCACCGGGGAGCTGTTTTTT. This encodes CAISESTLAGTGELFF. The chain combines TRBV10-3 with TRBJ2-2, with TRBD2 identical over 8 bases. V lost 0 bases to trimming and J lost 4 bases; unmatched junction nucleotides: 4. This CDR3 region has 16 residues. Per germline, CDR1 ENHRY and CDR2 SYGVKD.

The chain recombines TRBV24-1 with TRBJ2-2, with 9 bases lining up with TRBD1. Germline lookup yields CDR1 KGHDR and CDR2 SFDVKD. V trimming: 3 bases; J trimming: 3 bases; junction bases outside the gene matches: 4. CDR3 length: 16 residues. In DNA form, the CDR3 reads TGTGCCACCAGTGATGGGGGACAGGGAGACACCGGGGAGCTGTTTTTT. This sequence encodes CATSDGGQGDTGELFF.

V usage is TRBV11-2 and J usage is TRBJ2-7; 10 nucleotides agree with TRBD1. Germline V gene data show CDR1 as SGHAT and CDR2 as FQNNGV. Germline trimming cut 5 bases from V and 4 bases from J; bases unmatched to any gene: 2. The CDR3 extends over 13 amino acids. In nucleotides, the CDR3 is TGTGCCAGCAGCAGGGACAGGGGATACGAGCAGTACTTC. Its translation is CASSRDRGYEQYF. The full variable domain, in which reference TRBV11-2 and TRBJ2-7 provide the parts outside the CDR3, is EAGVAQSPRYKIIEKRQSVAFWCNPISGHATLYWYQQILGQGPKLLIQFQNNGVVDDSQLPKDRFSAERLKGVDSTLKIQPAKLEDSAVYLCASSRDRGYEQYFGPGTRLTVT.